The clone carrying this TCR beta chain was seen only a few times. The source of the sample is a study of blood T cell repertoires in COVID-19. Study at large: There were acute and convalescent COVID-19 samples, and they came from the United States, Italy and Spain. Sources were T cells, B-cell-depleted T cells, or PBMCs; the material itself was cDNA or gDNA.

Under the authors' procedure: It was from reference gene primer amplification that nucleated cell counts were estimated. Here immunoSEQ multiplex PCR was the method, and the copy in TCRdb shows in-frame clones only, minus some. V, J and clone size are those of that table, while D and trimming were read from the DNA. The data contain over 90,000 clones, approximately 85% of them singletons. V shed 6 bases and J shed 4 bases, with 6 bases lying between them. CDR1 and CDR2 (germline): MNHEY, SVGAGI. This CDR3 is built from 11 residues. The sequence came from a man in his forties or fifties with active or convalescent COVID-19. This chain uses TRBV6-5 with TRBJ1-2; no firm D call. Material for sequencing was peripheral blood. CDR3 amino acids: CASRSVYGYTF. CDR3 bases: TGTGCCAGCAGGTCCGTCTATGGCTACACCTTC.